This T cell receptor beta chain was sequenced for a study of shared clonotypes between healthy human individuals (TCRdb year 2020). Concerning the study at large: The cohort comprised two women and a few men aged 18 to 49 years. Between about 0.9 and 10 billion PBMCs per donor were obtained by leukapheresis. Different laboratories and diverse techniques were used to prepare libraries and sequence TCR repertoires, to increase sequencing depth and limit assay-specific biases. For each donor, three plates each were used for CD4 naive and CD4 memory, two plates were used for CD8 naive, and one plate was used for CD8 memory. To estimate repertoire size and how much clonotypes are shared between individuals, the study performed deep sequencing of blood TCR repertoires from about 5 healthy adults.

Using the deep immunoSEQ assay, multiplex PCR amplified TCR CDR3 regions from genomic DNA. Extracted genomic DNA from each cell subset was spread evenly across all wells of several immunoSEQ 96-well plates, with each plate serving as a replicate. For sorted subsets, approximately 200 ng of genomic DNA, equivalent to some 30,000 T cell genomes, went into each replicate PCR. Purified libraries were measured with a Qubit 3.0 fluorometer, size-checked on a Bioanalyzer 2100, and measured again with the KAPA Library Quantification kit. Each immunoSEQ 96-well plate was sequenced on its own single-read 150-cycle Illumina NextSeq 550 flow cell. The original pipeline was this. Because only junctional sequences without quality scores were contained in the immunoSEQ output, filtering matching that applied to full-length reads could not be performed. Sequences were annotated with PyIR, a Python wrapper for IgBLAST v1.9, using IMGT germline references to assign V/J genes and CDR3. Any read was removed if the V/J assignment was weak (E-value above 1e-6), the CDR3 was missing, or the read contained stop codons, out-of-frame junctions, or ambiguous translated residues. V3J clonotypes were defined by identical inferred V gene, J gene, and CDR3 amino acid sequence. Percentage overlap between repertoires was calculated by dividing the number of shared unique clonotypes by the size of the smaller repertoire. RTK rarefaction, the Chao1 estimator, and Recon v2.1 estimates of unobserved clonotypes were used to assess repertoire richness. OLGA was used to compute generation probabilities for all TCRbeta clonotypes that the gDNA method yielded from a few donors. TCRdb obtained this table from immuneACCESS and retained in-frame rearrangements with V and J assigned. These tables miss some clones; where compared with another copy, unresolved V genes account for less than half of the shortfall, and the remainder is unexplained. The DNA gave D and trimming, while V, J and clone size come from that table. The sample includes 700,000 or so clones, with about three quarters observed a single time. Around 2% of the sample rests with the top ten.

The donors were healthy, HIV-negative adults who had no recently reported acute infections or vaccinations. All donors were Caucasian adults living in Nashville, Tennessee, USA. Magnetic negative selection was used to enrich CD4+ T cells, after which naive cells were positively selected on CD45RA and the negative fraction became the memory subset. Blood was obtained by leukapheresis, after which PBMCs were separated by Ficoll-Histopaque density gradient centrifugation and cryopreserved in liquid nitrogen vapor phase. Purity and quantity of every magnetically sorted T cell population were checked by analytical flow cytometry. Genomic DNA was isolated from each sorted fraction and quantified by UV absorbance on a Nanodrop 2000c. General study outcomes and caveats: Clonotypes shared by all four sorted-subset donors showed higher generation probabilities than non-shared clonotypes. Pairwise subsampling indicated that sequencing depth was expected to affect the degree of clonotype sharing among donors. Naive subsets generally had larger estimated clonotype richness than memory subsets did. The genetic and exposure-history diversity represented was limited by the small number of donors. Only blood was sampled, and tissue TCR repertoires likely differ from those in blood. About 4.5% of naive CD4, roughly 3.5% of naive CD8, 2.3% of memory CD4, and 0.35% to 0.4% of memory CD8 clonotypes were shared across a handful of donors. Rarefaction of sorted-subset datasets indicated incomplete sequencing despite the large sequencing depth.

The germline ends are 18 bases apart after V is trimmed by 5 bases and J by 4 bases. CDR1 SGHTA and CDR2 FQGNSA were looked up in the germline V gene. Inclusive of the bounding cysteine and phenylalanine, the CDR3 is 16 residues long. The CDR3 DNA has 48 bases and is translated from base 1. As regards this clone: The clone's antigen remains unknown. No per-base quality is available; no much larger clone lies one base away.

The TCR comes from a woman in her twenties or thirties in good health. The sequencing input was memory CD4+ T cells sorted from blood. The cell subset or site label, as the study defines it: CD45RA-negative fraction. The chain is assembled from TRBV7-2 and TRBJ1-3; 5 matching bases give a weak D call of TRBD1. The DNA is TGTGCCAGCAGCCCAGGGAGGGCCTTTAGAGGAAACACCATATATTTT. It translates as CASSPGRAFRGNTIYF.